This T cell receptor beta chain was captured in a study of T cells in localized non-small cell lung cancer. This CDR3 has 13 residues. Germline assignment: CDR1 WSHSY and CDR2 SAAADI. The V end was cut by 3 bases, the J end by 6 bases, with 12 bases between. Profiling relied on immunoSEQ multiplex PCR, and the TCRdb table lists in-frame clones only, not all of them. The sample lists roughly 1,500 clones, 20% to 25% occurring once. The source is a male donor at least 60 years old with stage III squamous cell lung carcinoma. This chain joins TRBV10-2 and TRBJ2-7, with D perhaps assigned TRBD1 or TRBD2 (5 bases each). The sequencing here drew on normal lung tissue next to the tumor, taken before any cancer treatment. The CDR3 nucleotides are TGCGCCAGCAGTGACAGGGCTAGCAGCGAGCAGTACTTC. It translates to CASSDRASSEQYF.